This T cell receptor beta chain was recorded in a study of OX40 agonist ivuxolimab in advanced cancers. General study results and limits: Antigen targets of the expanded peripheral T cells went undetermined.

The ends lost 7 bases at V and 6 bases at J; junction bases unmatched: 7. This CDR3 spans 14 amino acids. Germline values: CDR1 MNHNS, CDR2 SASEGT. With regard to this clone: The antigen is unknown.

Data came from immunoSEQ multiplex PCR; TCRdb stores just in-frame clones and leaves some out. The sample holds some 44,000 clones; around 88% are singletons and the top ten take 0.38%. Sample: CD4+ or CD8+ T cells sorted from blood, taken in a trial of the OX40 agonist ivuxolimab. The TCR was taken from an adult with an advanced solid tumor such as melanoma, head and neck, liver or kidney cancer. The genes are TRBV6-1 and TRBJ1-5; TRBD1 matches at 9 bases. CDR3 amino acids: CASMRDREGQPQHF. CDR3 DNA sequence: TGTGCCAGCATGCGGGACAGGGAGGGTCAGCCCCAGCATTTT.